These 7 T cell receptor beta chains originate from one sample sequenced in a study of Tregs in tolerant kidney transplant recipients. TCRdb's table, derived via immunoSEQ multiplex PCR, lists solely in-frame clones and lacks some. Here the sample spans 90,000 to 130,000 clones, 90% being singletons. Material: CD4+ T cells from blood, obtained before the transplant. The receptors here all came from a human donor who received a combined kidney and bone marrow transplant.

J is TRBJ1-2 and V is TRBV19; the match to TRBD1 covers 8 bases. CDR1 is LNHDA and CDR2 is SQIVND in the germline V gene (reference sequence). The V and J ends lost 3 bases and 6 bases, in that order; junction bases with no gene match: 9. The CDR3 sequence is 15 residues long. CDR3: CASSIGQGASHGYTF. The CDR3 DNA sequence: TGTGCCAGTAGTATCGGGCAGGGGGCATCCCATGGCTACACCTTC.

The chain recombines TRBV5-1 with TRBJ2-3; D not resolved. CDR3 length: 15 residues. The ends were cut back, 0 bases at V and 3 bases at J, with 11 bases in the middle. Germline loops: CDR1 SGHRS, CDR2 YFSETQ. CDR3 in amino acids: CASSLGQYKTDTQYF. The DNA for the CDR3 is TGCGCCAGCAGCTTGGGGCAGTATAAGACAGATACGCAGTATTTT. Full variable domain (rest looked up from reference TRBV5-1 and TRBJ2-3): KAGVTQTPRYLIKTRGQQVTLSCSPISGHRSVSWYQQTPGQGLQFLFEYFSETQRNKGNFPGRFSGRQFSNSRSEMNVSTLELGDSALYLCASSLGQYKTDTQYFGPGTRLTVL.

V gene TRBV7-2 combines with J gene TRBJ1-1, with D possibly TRBD1 on 6 matching bases. V was pared by 5 bases and J by 5 bases, with 18 bases between. Germline V gene sequence: CDR1 SGHTA, CDR2 FQGNSA. The CDR3 sequence is 15 residues long. The CDR3 is CASSRRGGRETEAFF. The DNA for the CDR3 is TGTGCCAGCAGCCGTAGGGGGGGGCGAGAGACTGAAGCTTTCTTT.

The table lists this clone with a few counts. This chain joins TRBV12-5 and TRBJ2-7; TRBD1 aligns across 11 bases. The CDR3 consists of 14 residues. CDR1 and CDR2 (germline): LGHNT, FRNRAP. V lost 7 bases, J lost 3 bases, and 5 bases stayed unmatched. DNA for the CDR3: TGTGCTAGTGCCTCCGGGACAGGGGGCTACGAGCAGTACTTC. This sequence encodes CASASGTGGYEQYF.

The chain combines TRBV7-9 with TRBJ1-1; 7 bases match TRBD1. CDR1 and CDR2 from the germline V gene are SEHNR and FQNEAQ (reference sequence). The length of the CDR3 is 15 residues. Trimming removed 1 base from V and 0 bases from J; junction bases left unmatched: 2. CDR3 in amino acids: CASSLEGQMNTEAFF. The CDR3 DNA follows: TGTGCCAGCAGCTTAGAGGGACAGATGAACACTGAAGCTTTCTTT.

The V gene is TRBV11-2, the J gene TRBJ2-3; no clear D. The CDR3 has 19 residues. Trimming took off 0 bases at V and 2 bases at J, with 21 bases between the two ends. The germline V gene encodes CDR1 SGHAT and CDR2 FQNNGV. CDR3 amino acids: CASSLDQLGAVLNTDTQYF. The CDR3 DNA is TGTGCCAGCAGCTTAGATCAGTTAGGAGCAGTTCTTAACACAGATACGCAGTATTTT.

The V call is TRBV29-1, the J call TRBJ2-3, with D possibly matching TRBD1 (5 bases). The germline V and J ends were trimmed by 5 bases and 3 bases, with 15 bases remaining between them. CDR1 is SQVTM and CDR2 is ANQGSEA in the germline V gene. This CDR3 is built from 14 residues. The CDR3 DNA is TGCAGCGTTTTCGGACACCACTTGACAGATACGCAGTATTTT. Amino acid sequence: CSVFGHHLTDTQYF.